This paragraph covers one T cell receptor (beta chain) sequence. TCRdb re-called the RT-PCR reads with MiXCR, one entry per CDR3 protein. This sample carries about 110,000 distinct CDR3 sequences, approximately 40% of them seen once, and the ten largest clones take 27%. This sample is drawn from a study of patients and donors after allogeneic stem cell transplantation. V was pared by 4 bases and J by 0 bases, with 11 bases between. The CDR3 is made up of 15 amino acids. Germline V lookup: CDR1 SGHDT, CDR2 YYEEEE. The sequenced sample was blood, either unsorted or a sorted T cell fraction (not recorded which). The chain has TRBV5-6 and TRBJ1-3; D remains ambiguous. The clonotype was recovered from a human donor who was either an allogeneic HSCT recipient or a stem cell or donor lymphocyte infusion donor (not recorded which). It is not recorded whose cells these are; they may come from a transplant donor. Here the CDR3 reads CASSAPLSSGNTIYF. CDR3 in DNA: TGTGCCAGCAGCGCCCCGTTGAGCTCTGGAAACACCATATATTTT.